The 16 T cell receptor beta chains below were found in one sample sequenced in a study of vaccination effects on CD4 cells after COVID-19. Their recognized antigens are unknown. Expansion with viral peptide pools was applied to antigen-specific CD4+ T cells by the ViraFEST assay prior to sequencing. Isolating CD4+ T cells followed more than eight days of culture. None of the vaccinated had previously contracted SARS-CoV-2, and their nucleocapsid antibodies tested negative. The assay was immunoSEQ multiplex PCR, and TCRdb's table has in-frame clones only and misses some. The table records about 23,000 clones, roughly four fifths of them present only once. Specimen: CD4+ T cells from PBMCs cultured with SARS-CoV-2 spike peptides, collected before COVID-19 vaccination. Receptors were obtained from a human donor who received a COVID-19 vaccine.

V and J are TRBV27 and TRBJ2-6, with D unresolved. Germline V gives CDR1 MNHEY, CDR2 SMNVEV (reference sequence). The ends were cut back, 0 bases at V and 4 bases at J, with 7 bases in the middle. This CDR3 has 15 amino acids. The CDR3 loop is CASSLSITGANVLTF. In nucleotides, the CDR3 is TGTGCCAGCAGTTTATCGATAACCGGGGCCAACGTCCTGACTTTC.

This clone was found once. The V gene is TRBV7-9, the J gene TRBJ2-4; 9 bases are a match to TRBD1. The CDR3 has 19 amino acids. The junction had 14 bases not matched to a gene; V was cut back by 5 bases and J by 0 bases. The germline V gene encodes CDR1 SEHNR and CDR2 FQNEAQ (reference sequence). The CDR3 is CASSPATRQGGLAKNIQYF. As DNA, the CDR3 is TGTGCCAGCAGCCCCGCCACTCGACAGGGGGGATTAGCCAAAAACATTCAGTACTTC.

The chain has TRBV30 and TRBJ1-1; tentative D call: TRBD1 (6 bases). CDR3 length equals 12 residues. Trimming shortened V by 3 bases and J by 11 bases, and 16 bases separated the two germline ends. CDR1 and CDR2 (germline): GTSNPN, SVGIG (reference sequence). Written as DNA, the CDR3 is TGTGCCTGGAGGTCCGGGGGCGGGCGGGCTTTCTTT. Amino acid sequence: CAWRSGGGRAFF.

This chain connects TRBV4-1 to TRBJ2-3; 10 nucleotides agree with TRBD2. Losses at the gene ends were 1 base for V and 4 bases for J; bases not matched to a gene: 11. Germline V gene sequence: CDR1 MGHRA, CDR2 YSYEKL. This CDR3 is 18 amino acids long. The CDR3 loop reads CASSQVASGGPSPDTQYF. CDR3 DNA sequence: TGCGCCAGCAGCCAAGTGGCTAGCGGGGGCCCAAGCCCAGATACGCAGTATTTT.

The J gene is TRBJ1-2, the V gene TRBV9; 7 nucleotides line up with TRBD1. The trim removed 0 bases at V and 3 bases at J, leaving 5 bases unmatched. The germline gives CDR1 SGDLS, CDR2 YYNGEE. This CDR3 contains 15 residues. CDR3 DNA: TGTGCCAGCAGCGTAGAGGCAGGGGGGGACTATGGCTACACCTTC. The encoded protein is CASSVEAGGDYGYTF.

This clone was detected a few times. V is TRBV12-5 and J is TRBJ2-2; 7 bases fit TRBD2. V lost 1 base and J lost 5; bases outside the gene matches: 13. Per the germline V gene, CDR1 is LGHNT and CDR2 is FRNRAP. The CDR3 runs to 18 residues. CDR3 residues: CASGLDPSSGGRTGELFF. The CDR3 nucleotides are TGTGCTAGTGGTTTGGATCCTAGCTCGGGAGGTCGGACCGGGGAGCTGTTTTTT.

The rearrangement links TRBV6-5 to TRBJ1-2; D possibly corresponds to TRBD1 (5 bases). Germline values: CDR1 MNHEY, CDR2 SVGAGI. V shed 6 bases and J shed 8 bases, with 19 bases lying between them. The CDR3 totals 14 residues. CDR3 sequence (DNA): TGTGCCAGCAGCAACCACCAGGGAGGGGCCGGCTACACCTTC. Translation: CASSNHQGGAGYTF.

Worth noting for this clone: Other DNA sequences in this sample translate to the same CDR3. This chain links TRBV15 with TRBJ2-5; unclear D gene. CDR1 is LNHNV and CDR2 is YYDKDF in the germline V gene (reference sequence). This CDR3 is built from 15 residues. V gave up 0 bases and J gave up 2 bases, with 10 bases separating them. The CDR3: CATSRDPGQQETQYF. DNA for the CDR3: TGTGCCACCAGCAGAGATCCGGGCCAACAAGAGACCCAGTACTTC.

The rearrangement joins TRBV10-1 to TRBJ2-1; no definite D call. Germline-derived CDR1 and CDR2 are WNHNN and SYGVQD (reference sequence). The CDR3 spans 14 residues. The V and J ends lost 6 bases and 3 bases respectively, with 12 bases between them. CDR3 in amino acids: CASSDTSDYNEQFF. The DNA of the CDR3 is TGCGCCAGCAGCGACACCTCGGACTACAATGAGCAGTTCTTC.

This clone was recorded only once. This chain joins TRBV7-6 and TRBJ2-3, with D tentatively TRBD2 (6 bases). Trimming removed 0 bases from V and 4 bases from J, with 8 bases in between. Germline CDR1 is SGHVS and CDR2 is FNYEAQ. This CDR3 region has 14 residues. The CDR3 DNA sequence: TGTGCCAGCAGCTTAGCTTCGGGGGCAGATACGCAGTATTTT. It codes for CASSLASGADTQYF.

The chain has TRBV2 and TRBJ1-2; 10 positions agree with TRBD1. With 8 bases clipped from V and 8 bases from J, the junction kept 8 bases outside the gene matches. Germline V lookup: CDR1 SNHLY, CDR2 FYNNEI. The CDR3 is made up of 13 amino acids. CDR3 nucleotides: TGTGCCAGCGCCAGAGGGACAGGGGAAGGCTACACCTTC. The encoded protein is CASARGTGEGYTF.

There are a few counts of this clone. The chain couples TRBV25-1 to TRBJ2-1; 12 positions match TRBD2. V lost 2 bases and J lost 9; bases outside the gene matches: 5. This CDR3 region has 15 residues. Germline V gene data show CDR1 as MGHDK and CDR2 as SYGVNS. CDR3 bases: TGTGCCAGCAGTGAACCTAGCGGGGGGGCAGGTGAGCAGTTCTTC. Residues: CASSEPSGGAGEQFF.

The chain has TRBV6-5 and TRBJ1-1; D is undetermined. Germline CDR1 is MNHEY and CDR2 is SVGAGI. V lost 7 bases, J lost 1 base, and 4 bases lay in between. The CDR3 contains 11 residues. CDR3 region: CASNTNTEAFF. Here the CDR3 DNA reads TGTGCCAGCAATACGAACACTGAAGCTTTCTTT.

This clone showed up just a few times. This rearrangement joins TRBV9 to TRBJ1-4; D remains ambiguous. In germline, CDR1 is SGDLS, CDR2 YYNGEE. The germline V and J ends were trimmed by 0 bases and 7 bases, with 13 bases remaining between them. This CDR3 comprises 15 residues. CDR3 coding DNA: TGTGCCAGCAGCGTAGGAACACTAAGTTCTGAAAAACTGTTTTTT. Its translation: CASSVGTLSSEKLFF.

This clone was counted between two and nine times. V gene TRBV27 combines with J gene TRBJ1-1, with TRBD1 as a possible D gene (5 bases). V was cut by 3 bases and J by 1 base, with 12 bases left in between. The CDR3 has 15 residues. The V gene's germline CDR1 is MNHEY and CDR2 SMNVEV (reference sequence). The CDR3 is CASSFLSRGNTEAFF. CDR3 nucleotide sequence: TGTGCCAGCAGTTTTCTATCAAGGGGGAACACTGAAGCTTTCTTT.

This chain links TRBV6-5 with TRBJ2-7; a possible D gene is TRBD1 (5 bases). Between the trimmed V and J ends, which lost 9 bases and 2 bases, there was a span of 11 bases. Germline assignment: CDR1 MNHEY and CDR2 SVGAGI. The CDR3 runs to 12 residues. CDR3 nucleotide sequence: TGTGCCAGTGGCAGGGAAACCTACGAGCAGTACTTC. Translating gives CASGRETYEQYF.